What follows describes a single T cell receptor beta chain. Germline-derived CDR1 and CDR2 are SQVTM and ANQGSEA. This CDR3 is built from 13 residues. This sample was included in a study of cytomegalovirus exposure and HLA in healthy donors. 60 Vbeta and 13 Jbeta primers were used in PCR. Some clones are missing from TCRdb's copy, which holds only in-frame ones; the method was immunoSEQ multiplex PCR. The table includes 150,000 to 190,000 clones, 70% to 90% detected once. The sequencing sample was made of PBMCs. The origin of this receptor is a woman in her late teens or twenties in good health and CMV-seronegative. The chain recombines TRBV29-1 with TRBJ2-5; D unclear. Gene TRBJ2-7 matches the end of the DNA better, so the J call may be wrong. The CDR3 here is CSVGGVNSYEQYF. The DNA of the CDR3 is TGCAGCGTTGGAGGAGTCAACTCCTACGAGCAGTACTTC.